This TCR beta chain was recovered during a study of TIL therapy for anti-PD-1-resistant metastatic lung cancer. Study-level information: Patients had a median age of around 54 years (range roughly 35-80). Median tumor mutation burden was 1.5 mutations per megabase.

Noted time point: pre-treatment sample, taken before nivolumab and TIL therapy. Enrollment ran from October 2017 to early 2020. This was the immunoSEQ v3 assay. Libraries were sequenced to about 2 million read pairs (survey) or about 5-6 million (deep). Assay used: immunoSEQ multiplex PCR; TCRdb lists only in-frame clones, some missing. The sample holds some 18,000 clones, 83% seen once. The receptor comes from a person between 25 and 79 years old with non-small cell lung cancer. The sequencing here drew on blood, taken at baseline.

CDR3 in amino acids: CASSRALTGPYGTEAFF. In DNA, the CDR3 is TGCGCCAGCAGCCGAGCCTTGACAGGGCCCTACGGCACTGAAGCTTTCTTT. The chain couples TRBV4-3 to TRBJ1-1; 7 nucleotides agree with TRBD1. This CDR3 is built from 17 residues. In germline, CDR1 is LGHNA, CDR2 YSLEER. The junction had 15 bases not matched to a gene; V was cut back by 4 bases and J by 4 bases.